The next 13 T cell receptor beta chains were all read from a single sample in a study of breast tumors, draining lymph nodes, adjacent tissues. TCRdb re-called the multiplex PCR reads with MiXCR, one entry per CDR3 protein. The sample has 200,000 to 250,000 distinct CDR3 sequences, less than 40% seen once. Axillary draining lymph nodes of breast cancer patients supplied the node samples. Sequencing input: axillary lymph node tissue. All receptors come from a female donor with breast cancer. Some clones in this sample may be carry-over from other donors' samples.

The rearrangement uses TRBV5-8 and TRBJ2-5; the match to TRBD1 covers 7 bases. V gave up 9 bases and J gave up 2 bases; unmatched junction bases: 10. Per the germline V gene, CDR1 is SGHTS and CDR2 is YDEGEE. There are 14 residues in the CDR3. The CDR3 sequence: CATHPGTAQETQYF. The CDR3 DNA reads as TGTGCCACGCACCCCGGGACAGCTCAAGAGACCCAGTACTTC.

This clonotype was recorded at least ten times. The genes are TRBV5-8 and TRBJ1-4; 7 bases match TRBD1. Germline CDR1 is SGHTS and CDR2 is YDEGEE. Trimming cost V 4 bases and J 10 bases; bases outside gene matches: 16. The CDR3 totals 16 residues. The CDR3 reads CASSNRDSYAFRKLFF. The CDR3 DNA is TGTGCCAGCAGCAACCGGGACAGCTATGCTTTTAGAAAACTGTTTTTT.

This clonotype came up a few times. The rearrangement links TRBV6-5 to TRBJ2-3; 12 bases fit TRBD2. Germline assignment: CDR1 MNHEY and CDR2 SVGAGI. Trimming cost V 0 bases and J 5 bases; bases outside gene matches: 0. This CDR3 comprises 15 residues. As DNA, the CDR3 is TGTGCCAGCAGTTACTCGGGACTAGCGGGAGATACGCAGTATTTT. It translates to CASSYSGLAGDTQYF.

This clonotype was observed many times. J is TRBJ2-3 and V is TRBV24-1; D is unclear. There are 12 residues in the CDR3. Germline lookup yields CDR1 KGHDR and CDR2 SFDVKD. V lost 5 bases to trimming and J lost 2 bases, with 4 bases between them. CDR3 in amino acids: CATSVSTDTQYF. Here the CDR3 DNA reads TGTGCCACCAGTGTCTCCACAGATACGCAGTATTTT.

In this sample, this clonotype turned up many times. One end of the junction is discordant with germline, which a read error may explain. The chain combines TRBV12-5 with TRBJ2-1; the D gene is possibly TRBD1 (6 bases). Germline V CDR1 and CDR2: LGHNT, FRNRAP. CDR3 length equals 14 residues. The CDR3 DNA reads TGCGCCAGCAGAGGGACAAGCTCCTACAATGAGCAGTTCTTC. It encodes CASRGTSSYNEQFF.

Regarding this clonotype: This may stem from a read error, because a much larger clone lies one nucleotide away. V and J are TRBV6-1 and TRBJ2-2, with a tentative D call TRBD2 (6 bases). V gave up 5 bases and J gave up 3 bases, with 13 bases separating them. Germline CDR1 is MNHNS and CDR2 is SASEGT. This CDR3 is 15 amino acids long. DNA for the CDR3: TGTGCCAGCAGTCTCGCAGGGACTTACACCGGGGAGCTGTTTTTT. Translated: CASSLAGTYTGELFF.

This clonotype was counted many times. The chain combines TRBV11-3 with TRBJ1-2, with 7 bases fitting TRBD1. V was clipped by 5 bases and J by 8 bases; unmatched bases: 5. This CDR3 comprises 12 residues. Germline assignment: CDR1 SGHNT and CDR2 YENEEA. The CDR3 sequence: CASSLQGTGYTF. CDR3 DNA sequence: TGTGCCAGCAGCCTACAGGGGACAGGCTACACCTTC. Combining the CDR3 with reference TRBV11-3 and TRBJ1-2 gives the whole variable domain EAGVVQSPRYKIIEKKQPVAFWCNPISGHNTLYWYLQNLGQGPELLIRYENEEAVDDSQLPKDRFSAERLKGVDSTLKIQPAELGDSAVYLCASSLQGTGYTFGSGTRLTVV.

The DNA for the CDR3 is TGTGCCAGCAGTGAACCCCCCGGGGATGAGCAGTTCTTC. Its translation is CASSEPPGDEQFF. This sequence joins TRBV6-1 and TRBJ2-1; TRBD2 might be the D (5 bases). The CDR3 has 13 amino acids. Germline V CDR1 and CDR2: MNHNS, SASEGT. V was cut by 2 bases and J by 8 bases, with 10 bases left in between.

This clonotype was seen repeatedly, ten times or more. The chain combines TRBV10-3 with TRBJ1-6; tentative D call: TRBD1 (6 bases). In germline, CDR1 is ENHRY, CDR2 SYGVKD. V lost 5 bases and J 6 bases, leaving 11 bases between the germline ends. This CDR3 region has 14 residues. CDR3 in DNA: TGTGCCATCAGTAAGACAGGAACTAATTCACCCCTCCACTTT. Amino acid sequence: CAISKTGTNSPLHF.

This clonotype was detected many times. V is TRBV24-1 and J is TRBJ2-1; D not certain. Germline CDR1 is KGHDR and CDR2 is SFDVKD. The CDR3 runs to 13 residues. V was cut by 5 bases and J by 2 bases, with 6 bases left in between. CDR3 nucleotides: TGTGCCACCAGTGGCTCTGCCTACAATGAGCAGTTCTTC. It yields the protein CATSGSAYNEQFF.

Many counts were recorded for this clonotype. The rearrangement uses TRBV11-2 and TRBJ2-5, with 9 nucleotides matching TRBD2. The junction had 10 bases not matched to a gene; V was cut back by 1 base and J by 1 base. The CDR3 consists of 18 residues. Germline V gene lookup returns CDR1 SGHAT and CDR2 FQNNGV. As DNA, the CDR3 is TGTGCCAGCAGCTTAGTTCCCCACCCAGCGGGAGGCCAAGAGACCCAGTACTTC. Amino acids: CASSLVPHPAGGQETQYF.

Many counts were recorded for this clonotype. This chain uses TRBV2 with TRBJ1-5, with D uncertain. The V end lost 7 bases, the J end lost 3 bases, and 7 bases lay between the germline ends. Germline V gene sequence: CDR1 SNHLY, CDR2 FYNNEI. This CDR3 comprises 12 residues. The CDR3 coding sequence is TGTGCCAGCAAGGCCCCCAATCAGCCCCAGCATTTT. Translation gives CASKAPNQPQHF.

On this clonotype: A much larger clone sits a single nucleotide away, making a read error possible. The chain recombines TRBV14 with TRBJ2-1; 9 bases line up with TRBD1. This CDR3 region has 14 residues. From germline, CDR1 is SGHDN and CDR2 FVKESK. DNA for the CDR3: TGTGCCAGCAGCCAGCGGACAGGGGTTCGCGAGCAGTCCTTC. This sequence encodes CASSQRTGVREQSF.